This section outlines one T cell receptor (beta chain) sequence together with its context. The germline V gene encodes CDR1 SGDLS and CDR2 YYNGEE. V lost 3 bases and J 6 bases, leaving 12 bases between the germline ends. CDR3 length: 14 residues. The table came from immunoSEQ multiplex PCR; TCRdb's copy has only in-frame clones and leaves some out. The data contain under 100,000 clones, around 87% of them singletons. These data come from a study of blood T cell repertoires in COVID-19. Material: peripheral blood. The receptor's source is a human donor in a cohort sampled during active COVID-19. The V gene is TRBV9, the J gene TRBJ2-2; possible D gene TRBD1, 6 bases. The CDR3 DNA follows: TGTGCCAGCAGCGCATCGACAGGTGCCGGGGAGCTGTTTTTT. This encodes CASSASTGAGELFF.